Listed below are T cell receptor beta chains from one sample, sequenced in a study of T cell clonotyping in hematopoietic cell transplantation. Produced via immunoSEQ multiplex PCR; TCRdb's table is partial and in-frame only. The data show 2,800 or so clones, roughly four fifths seen once. Material: PBMCs, obtained 180 days after allogeneic stem cell transplant. The receptor set was obtained from a female patient in her 40s who had an allogeneic stem cell transplant from a related donor, so T cells may come from the graft donor. Some clones in this sample may be carry-over from other donors' samples. CDR3s include the opening cysteine and the closing phenylalanine or tryptophan. The D gene is left open where the match is weak. Not every row has a clone size; where given, it reads once, few, many or a size class.

V gene: TRBV20-1; clone size: .; CDR3 length: 10; D gene: .; J gene: TRBJ1-2; CDR3 protein: CSAPNFGYTF; CDR3 DNA: TGCAGTGCCCCTAACTTTGGCTACACCTTC
V gene: TRBV5-6; clone size: .; CDR3 length: 14; D gene: .; J gene: TRBJ1-3; CDR3 protein: CASSFPGEGNTIYF; CDR3 DNA: TGTGCCAGCAGCTTCCCCGGGGAAGGAAACACCATATATTTT
V gene: TRBV6-4; clone size: .; CDR3 length: 14; D gene: .; J gene: TRBJ2-3; CDR3 protein: CASSEVSGTDTQYF; CDR3 DNA: TGTGCCAGCAGTGAGGTTAGCGGCACAGATACGCAGTATTTT
V gene: TRBV19; clone size: .; CDR3 length: 14; D gene: .; J gene: TRBJ2-2; CDR3 protein: CASSWGVSTGELFF; CDR3 DNA: TGTGCCAGTAGTTGGGGGGTCTCCACCGGGGAGCTGTTTTTT
V gene: TRBV29-1; clone size: once; CDR3 length: 11; D gene: .; J gene: TRBJ2-7; CDR3 protein: CSGMVTYEQYF; CDR3 DNA: TGCAGCGGTATGGTGACCTACGAGCAGTACTTC
V gene: TRBV7-3; clone size: .; CDR3 length: 14; D gene: .; J gene: TRBJ2-2; CDR3 protein: CASRQGHLSGELFF; CDR3 DNA: TGTGCCAGCAGACAGGGACACCTTTCCGGGGAGCTGTTTTTT
V gene: TRBV6-6; clone size: .; CDR3 length: 14; D gene: .; J gene: TRBJ2-5; CDR3 protein: CASSYREGAETQYF; CDR3 DNA: TGTGCCAGCAGTTACCGGGAGGGGGCGGAGACCCAGTACTTC
V gene: TRBV6-5; clone size: .; CDR3 length: 11; D gene: .; J gene: TRBJ2-3; CDR3 protein: CASGQTDTQYF; CDR3 DNA: TGTGCCAGCGGCCAAACAGATACGCAGTATTTT
V gene: TRBV7-9; clone size: once; CDR3 length: 14; D gene: .; J gene: TRBJ2-2; CDR3 protein: CASSRNPNTGELFF; CDR3 DNA: TGTGCCAGCAGCCGCAACCCCAACACCGGGGAGCTGTTTTTT
V gene: TRBV6-5; clone size: .; CDR3 length: 14; D gene: TRBD2; J gene: TRBJ2-2; CDR3 protein: CASSPTGGAGELFF; CDR3 DNA: TGTGCCAGCAGTCCTACCGGGGGGGCCGGGGAGCTGTTTTTT
V gene: TRBV11-1; clone size: .; CDR3 length: 19; D gene: .; J gene: TRBJ2-6; CDR3 protein: CASSTRSLGAQSGANVLTF; CDR3 DNA: TGTGCCAGCAGCACACGCTCCTTGGGGGCTCAGTCTGGGGCCAACGTCCTGACTTTC
V gene: TRBV6-6; clone size: .; CDR3 length: 15; D gene: .; J gene: TRBJ2-2; CDR3 protein: CASSYNSQNTGELFF; CDR3 DNA: TGTGCCAGCAGTTACAACAGCCAGAACACCGGGGAGCTGTTTTTT
V gene: TRBV9; clone size: .; CDR3 length: 12; D gene: TRBD1; J gene: TRBJ1-2; CDR3 protein: CASSGGTAGYTF; CDR3 DNA: TGTGCCAGCAGCGGGGGGACAGCGGGCTACACCTTC
V gene: TRBV7-9; clone size: .; CDR3 length: 12; D gene: .; J gene: TRBJ1-1; CDR3 protein: CASSRSASEAFF; CDR3 DNA: TGTGCCAGCAGCCGCTCGGCGAGTGAAGCTTTCTTT